This entry describes one TCR beta chain. The antigen remains undetermined. The read ends 3 residues before the CDR3 terminus; that terminus is restored from the germline J gene. The CDR3 spans 13 residues. The germline CDR1 and CDR2 sequences are SGHAT and FQNNGV. The V and J ends lost 1 base and 7 bases respectively, with 10 bases between them. The sample belongs to a study of Tregs in tolerant kidney transplant recipients. Data came from immunoSEQ multiplex PCR; TCRdb stores just in-frame clones and leaves some out. The sample has approximately 13,000 clones, and its top ten clones hold approximately 30%. The nonmyeloablative bone marrow transplants came from related graft donors, with transient mixed chimerism. Thawed PBMCs were FACS-sorted into unstimulated CD4+CD25+CD127- regulatory T cells, CD4+CD25- non-regulatory cells, CD4 and CD8 cells. The study, taken as a whole, reports: Few patients were studied, so findings need validation in larger groups. Donor-specific Treg expansion exceeded global Treg expansion in tolerant patients, suggesting antigen drive.

This sequence originates from a human patient who received a combined kidney and bone marrow transplant. The T cells may come from the graft donor. The V call is TRBV11-2, the J call TRBJ1-2; no reliable D call. The material was CD8+ T cells from blood (PBMCs), obtained 6 months after the transplant. CDR3 loop: CASSLGYMSGYTF. The DNA read from the CDR3 is TGTGCCAGCAGCTTAGGTTATATGTCTGGC.